This entry is about one T cell receptor beta chain. This entry comes from a study of blood T cell repertoires in COVID-19. Turning to the study itself: Samples representing acute and convalescent COVID-19 were sourced from the United States, Italy and Spain. T cells, B-cell-depleted T cells, or PBMCs provided the cDNA or gDNA that served as material.

CDR3 size: 14 residues. The germline gives CDR1 LNHDA, CDR2 SQIVND (reference sequence). V lost 6 bases, J lost 10 bases, and 11 bases stayed unmatched. In the study's own analysis: Amplifying reference gene primers gave estimates of nucleated cell counts. This table comes from immunoSEQ multiplex PCR, and its TCRdb copy is limited to in-frame clones, with some not included. D and trimming were read from the DNA, whereas the V and J calls and clone size are those reported in that table. The repertoire consists of 30,000 to 45,000 clones, with 91% occurring once and the leading ten covering 2% to 2.5%.

The chain recombines TRBV19 with TRBJ2-2; 7 bases agree with TRBD2. The sequenced sample was peripheral blood. The source is a man aged 50 to 60 with active COVID-19. CDR3 loop: CASRSSSGLPELFF. The CDR3 bases are TGTGCCAGTAGGTCGAGCTCGGGACTACCGGAGCTGTTTTTT.